This T cell receptor (beta chain) was captured in a study of blood T cell repertoires in COVID-19. For the study at large: Nucleic acid was either cDNA or gDNA, and it came from T cells, B-cell-depleted T cells, or PBMCs.

Assay used: immunoSEQ multiplex PCR; TCRdb lists only in-frame clones, some missing. This sample has about 260,000 clones, with roughly 84% found just once. Germline V gene lookup returns CDR1 ENHRY and CDR2 SYGVKD. The CDR3 is 15 amino acids. The ends lost 0 bases at V and 5 bases at J; junction bases unmatched: 5. This clone was seen more than once but under ten times. The rearrangement joins TRBV10-3 to TRBJ2-5; 8 bases line up with TRBD2. This receptor was taken from a man aged 55 to 69 with acute or convalescent COVID-19. The sample taken for sequencing was peripheral blood. CDR3 loop: CAISESGGAFETQYF. The CDR3 nucleotides are TGTGCCATCAGTGAGTCCGGGGGGGCTTTTGAGACCCAGTACTTC.